This TCR beta chain stems from a study of cytomegalovirus exposure and HLA in healthy donors. Study summary: As an earlier analysis found, some 170 million T cells yielded about 120 million unique TCR beta sequences. Overall study findings and caveats: Later analysis suggested links between common viral pathogens and several top significant clusters. Versus the approximately 670-donor mean, an Asian-associated ancestry cluster reportedly showed fewer N-insertions in a later analysis.

V trimming: 4 bases; J trimming: 8 bases; junction bases outside the gene matches: 14. Germline CDR1 reads SGHTS; CDR2 reads YDEGEE. This CDR3 has 16 residues. The primer mix had 60 Vbeta and 13 Jbeta primers. Here immunoSEQ multiplex PCR was the method, and the copy in TCRdb shows in-frame clones only, minus some. Of around 140,000 clones listed, roughly 77% are singletons. While unrecorded immune exposures were likely, the donors were nominally healthy when sampled. In the case of this clone: The antigen remains unidentified.

The gene calls are TRBV5-8 and TRBJ2-1; 8 bases line up with TRBD1. The source of this sequence is a male donor in good health and CMV-seronegative. The sequencing sample was made of PBMCs. CDR3 amino acids: CASSRLWGQAMHEQFF. For the CDR3, the DNA is TGTGCCAGCAGCCGGCTCTGGGGACAGGCCATGCATGAGCAGTTCTTC.